This TCR beta chain stems from a study of a mutant IDH1 vaccine in newly diagnosed glioma. Study results and limitations: Changes to the top peripheral T cell clonotypes appeared unrelated to pseudoprogression.

Trimming removed 4 bases from V and 2 bases from J, with 12 bases in between. From germline, CDR1 is MGHRA and CDR2 YSYEKL. The CDR3 extends over 15 amino acids. This clone was seen only once. Antigen specificity is unknown. TCRdb keeps only in-frame clones here, not all; method: immunoSEQ multiplex PCR. The sample includes around 50,000 clones, about 87% seen only once; the top ten take about 4.2%. Time point specified: week 5, during vaccination. Topical imiquimod accompanied each vaccine dose, which consisted of 300 ug of mutant IDH1 20-mer peptide. The rearrangement joins TRBV4-1 to TRBJ1-5, with D unclear. This sequence was found in a middle-aged woman with glioma. The source material was PBMCs, sampled from a glioma patient whose treatment included an IDH1 peptide vaccine. The CDR3 sequence: CASSLRGGGNQPQHF. As DNA, the CDR3 is TGCGCCAGCAGCCTCCGAGGCGGTGGCAATCAGCCCCAGCATTTT.